The 21 T cell receptor beta chains listed next were all sequenced from one sample in a study of cytomegalovirus exposure and HLA in healthy donors (TCRdb year 2017). Library method: the immunoSEQ multiplex PCR assay. For the multiplex PCR, a mixture combining 60 forward primers for TCR Vbeta segments and 13 reverse primers for TCR Jbeta segments was used. In its TCRdb copy, this immuneACCESS table keeps in-frame sequences only and misses some clones. Where compared with another copy, unresolved V genes explain less than half of these, and the others have no known cause. A total of some 180,000 clones appear in this sample, roughly 87% of them only once. Clones ranked in the top ten supply more than 1.5% of the sample. The specimen was PBMCs. The origin of the receptors is a man aged 40-55 years in good health and CMV-seronegative.

The V call is TRBV4-3, the J call TRBJ1-1; D uncertain. The germline gives CDR1 LGHNA, CDR2 YSLEER. V was trimmed by 0 bases and J by 5 bases, leaving 16 bases between them. The CDR3 covers 16 residues. CDR3 nucleotides: TGCGCCAGCAGCCAAGATTACTCGGGGAGGGTGACTGAAGCTTTCTTT. Translated: CASSQDYSGRVTEAFF.

This chain connects TRBV7-8 to TRBJ1-1; a possible D gene is TRBD1 (5 bases). The germline V gene has CDR1 SGHVS and CDR2 FQNEAQ. The CDR3 consists of 14 residues. Trimming cost V 6 bases and J 5 bases, with 16 bases left between them. Written as DNA, the CDR3 is TGTGCCAGCAGACAAACAACCGGGGGGACTGAAGCTTTCTTT. Encoded protein: CASRQTTGGTEAFF.

This chain uses TRBV30 with TRBJ1-1; D possibly corresponds to TRBD1 (6 bases). The CDR3 runs to 15 residues. The V end lost 0 bases, the J end lost 2 bases, and 13 bases lay between the germline ends. Germline CDR1 and CDR2: GTSNPN and SVGIG (reference sequence). The CDR3 spells CAWSVLTGGNTEAFF. Here the CDR3 DNA reads TGTGCCTGGAGTGTACTGACAGGAGGTAACACTGAAGCTTTCTTT.

The chain has TRBV7-2 and TRBJ2-7; the D gene is possibly TRBD1 (5 bases). Trimming left V 5 bases short and J 0 bases short, with 11 bases between. Per the germline V gene, CDR1 is SGHTA and CDR2 is FQGNSA. The CDR3 runs to 14 residues. The CDR3 loop is CASSRGATSYEQYF. CDR3 bases: TGTGCCAGCAGCCGTGGGGCTACCTCCTACGAGCAGTACTTC.

The rearrangement uses TRBV4-1 and TRBJ2-5; 11 bases are shared with TRBD1. J was trimmed by 1 base and V by 3 bases; bases with no gene match: 1. This CDR3 spans 15 amino acids. The germline gives CDR1 MGHRA, CDR2 YSYEKL. CDR3 loop: CASSHGTGGQETQYF. CDR3 DNA: TGCGCCAGCAGCCACGGGACAGGGGGCCAAGAGACCCAGTACTTC.

This CDR3 is CASSHRAAQSSYNEQFF. DNA for the CDR3: TGTGCCAGCAGCCACAGGGCGGCTCAGAGCTCCTACAATGAGCAGTTCTTC. The chain has TRBV11-2 and TRBJ2-1, with a tentative D call TRBD1 (6 bases). Trimming took off 5 bases at V and 0 bases at J, with 17 bases between the two ends. This CDR3 has 17 amino acids. The V gene's germline CDR1 is SGHAT and CDR2 FQNNGV.

This clone has just a few counts. This chain connects TRBV2 to TRBJ2-1; 9 bases agree with TRBD2. CDR3 size: 15 residues. Germline CDR1 SNHLY, CDR2 FYNNEI. The V segment lost 6 bases and the J segment 5 bases; nucleotides outside the gene matches: 8. The CDR3: CASSGRLAVNNEQFF. CDR3 DNA: TGTGCCAGCAGCGGCCGACTAGCGGTAAACAATGAGCAGTTCTTC.

This chain links TRBV7-9 with TRBJ2-3; 8 bases fit TRBD2. J gave up 2 bases and V 2 bases, and 6 bases lay outside the gene matches. Germline lookup yields CDR1 SEHNR and CDR2 FQNEAQ (reference sequence). The CDR3 spans 16 residues. CDR3 in DNA: TGTGCCAGCAGCTTAAGGGGCGGGGGGCCCACAGATACGCAGTATTTT. Its translation is CASSLRGGGPTDTQYF. Full variable domain (missing parts from reference TRBV7-9 and TRBJ2-3): DTGVSQNPRHKITKRGQNVTFRCDPISEHNRLYWYRQTLGQGPEFLTYFQNEAQLEKSRLLSDRFSAERPKGSFSTLEIQRTEQGDSAMYLCASSLRGGGPTDTQYFGPGTRLTVL.

CDR3 region: CASSQDLAGPETDTQYF. The CDR3, as DNA: TGCGCCAGCAGCCAAGATCTAGCGGGGCCGGAAACAGATACGCAGTATTTT. The chain employs TRBV4-3 and TRBJ2-3; 9 bases line up with TRBD2. Germline lookup yields CDR1 LGHNA and CDR2 YSLEER. CDR3 length: 17 amino acids. V gave up 0 bases and J gave up 3 bases; unmatched junction bases: 7.

A single count supports this clone. This chain links TRBV12-2 with TRBJ2-1; the table's TRBD2 call for D was not verified on the DNA. TRBV12-2 is given as a pseudogene. The CDR3 covers 19 residues. In nucleotides, the CDR3 is TGTGCAAGTCGACCTCCCCCCGGTCGCCCGGGGTGCTCCTACAATGAGCAGTTCTTC. Translated, it gives CASRPPPGRPGCSYNEQFF.

In its sample, this clone was seen a few times. The V call is TRBV4-1, the J call TRBJ2-7, with D possibly matching TRBD2 (5 bases). There are 15 residues in the CDR3. Trimming pared 4 bases from V and 4 bases from J, leaving 17 bases between. Germline V CDR1 and CDR2: MGHRA, YSYEKL. The CDR3 bases are TGCGCCAGCAGCCCAGGACTGCTCGGCGGGTACGAGCAGTACTTC. Its translation: CASSPGLLGGYEQYF.

This sequence joins TRBV18 and TRBJ1-1, with 8 bases identical to TRBD1. V trimming: 6 bases; J trimming: 1 base; junction bases outside the gene matches: 4. The CDR3 is 14 residues long. Per germline, CDR1 KGHSH and CDR2 LQKENI. In DNA form, the CDR3 reads TGTGCCAGCTCCCTCGGACAGGGGAACACTGAAGCTTTCTTT. It specifies CASSLGQGNTEAFF.

This clone was counted a few times. The genes are TRBV30 and TRBJ1-5; D gene uncertain. CDR3 length: 15 amino acids. The germline V gene encodes CDR1 GTSNPN and CDR2 SVGIG (reference sequence). Trimming left V 0 bases short and J 3 bases short, with 12 bases between. DNA of the CDR3: TGTGCCTGGAGTGTAGCTGGGAGTTTCAATCAGCCCCAGCATTTT. It is translated as CAWSVAGSFNQPQHF.

The chain links TRBV7-8 to TRBJ1-1; D might be TRBD1 (6 bases). V lost 6 bases and J lost 5, with 19 bases in between. Germline CDR1 SGHVS, CDR2 FQNEAQ. This CDR3 spans 15 amino acids. This chain's CDR3 is CASRGARARGTEAFF. In nucleotides, the CDR3 is TGTGCCAGCAGGGGGGCGAGGGCGCGAGGAACTGAAGCTTTCTTT. Full variable domain (outside the CDR3, taken from reference TRBV7-8 and TRBJ1-1): GAGVSQSPRYKVAKRGQDVALRCDPISGHVSLFWYQQALGQGPEFLTYFQNEAQLDKSGLPSDRFFAERPEGSVSTLKIQRTQQEDSAVYLCASRGARARGTEAFFGQGTRLTVV.

This clone was seen a few times. The rearrangement joins TRBV6-5 to TRBJ1-6; possible D gene TRBD1, 5 bases. The CDR3 extends over 15 amino acids. V was cut by 2 bases and J by 9 bases, with 14 bases left in between. Germline CDR1 reads MNHEY; CDR2 reads SVGAGI. CDR3 in amino acids: CASSYHGTVPSPLHF. For the CDR3, the DNA is TGTGCCAGCAGTTACCACGGGACTGTACCTTCACCCCTCCACTTT.

Only a few counts were recorded for this clone. The chain combines TRBV7-3 with TRBJ2-2; D gene ambiguous. The CDR3 loop spans 12 amino acids. The germline CDR1 and CDR2 sequences are SGHTA and FQGTGA. With 2 bases removed from V and 5 bases from J, the gap between germline ends came to 3 bases. The CDR3 DNA reads TGTGCCAGCAGCTTATCTACCGGGGAGCTGTTTTTT. Translated, it gives CASSLSTGELFF.

The chain joins TRBV6-5 to TRBJ2-7; no firm D call. The CDR3 length is 13 residues. Trimming took off 2 bases at V and 1 base at J, with 6 bases between the two ends. The germline CDR1 and CDR2 sequences are MNHEY and SVGAGI. The CDR3 protein is CASSYPSSYEQYF. DNA for the CDR3: TGTGCCAGCAGTTACCCGTCGTCCTACGAGCAGTACTTC.

The V and J genes are TRBV28 and TRBJ2-7, with D tentatively TRBD2 (6 bases). V lost 3 bases and J 6 bases, leaving 9 bases between the germline ends. CDR3 length: 12 residues. From germline, CDR1 is MDHEN and CDR2 SYDVKM. CDR3 coding DNA: TGTGCCAGCAGTTTGGGGGGAGGCGAGCAGTACTTC. It specifies CASSLGGGEQYF.

This clone came up a few times. This chain connects TRBV28 to TRBJ2-4; 11 bases fit TRBD1. With V trimmed by 5 bases and J by 9 bases, 6 bases remained unmatched. The CDR3 has 14 amino acids. CDR1 is MDHEN and CDR2 is SYDVKM in the germline V gene. The CDR3 DNA reads as TGTGCCAGCAGTACCGGGACAGGGGGTGGCATTCAGTACTTC. It translates to CASSTGTGGGIQYF.

The V call is TRBV28, the J call TRBJ1-2, with 8 bases lining up with TRBD1. This CDR3 is 13 amino acids long. Germline V CDR1 and CDR2: MDHEN, SYDVKM. V dropped 9 bases and J dropped 5; count of bases not matched to a gene: 8. CDR3 coding DNA: TGTGCCAGGGGGACAGGCCAAAGGTATGGCTACACCTTC. This gives the protein CARGTGQRYGYTF.

In its sample, this clone was seen a few times. J is TRBJ1-6 and V is TRBV11-2; perhaps TRBD1 as D (5 bases). Germline V gives CDR1 SGHAT, CDR2 FQNNGV. The CDR3 length is 17 residues. The germline V and J ends were trimmed by 1 base and 7 bases, with 17 bases remaining between them. The CDR3 region is CASSLGRRGGGNSPLHF. As DNA, the CDR3 is TGTGCCAGCAGCTTAGGTCGGAGGGGCGGAGGGAATTCACCCCTCCACTTT.